The rows below give T cell receptor beta chains drawn from one sample of a study of read filtering for tumor transcriptome and immune sequencing. TCRdb re-derived calls from the reads in MiXCR, one entry per CDR3 protein. The table lists 94,000 or so distinct CDR3 sequences, 10% to 15% of them singletons. The sequenced material came from a population of CD138-negative cells sorted from bone marrow. The origin of the receptors is a donor at least 40 years old with multiple myeloma. The CDR3 runs from the conserved cysteine through the conserved F or W. The order of the fields is CDR3 length, V gene, D gene, clone size, J gene, CDR3 protein, CDR3 DNA. D genes are given only for firm matches. The size entry is marked missing in some rows and otherwise reads once, few, many or a size class.

length: 15; V: TRBV11-3; D: TRBD1; size: .; J: TRBJ2-7; CDR3: CASSPRTGSEGERYF; DNA: TGTGCCAGCAGCCCCCGGACAGGGTCTGAAGGCGAGCGGTACTTC
length: 14; V: TRBV5-1; D: .; size: many; J: TRBJ1-1; CDR3: CASSLDPEYTEAFF; DNA: TGCGCCAGCAGCTTGGATCCAGAGTACACTGAAGCTTTCTTT
length: 15; V: TRBV5-1; D: .; size: many; J: TRBJ1-1; CDR3: CASSTGGNSNTEAFF; DNA: TGCGCCAGCAGCACCGGGGGGAACTCGAACACTGAAGCTTTCTTT
length: 13; V: TRBV12-3/TRBV12-4; D: TRBD2; size: few; J: TRBJ2-2; CDR3: CASRGDLTGELFF; DNA: TGTGCCAGCCGGGGGGACCTCACCGGGGAGCTGTTTTTT
length: 16; V: TRBV7-6; D: TRBD1; size: many; J: TRBJ1-5; CDR3: CASSAGQGVLVQPQHF; DNA: TGTGCCAGCAGCGCGGGGCAGGGGGTGTTGGTTCAGCCCCAGCATTTT
length: 17; V: TRBV20-1; D: .; size: many; J: TRBJ2-2; CDR3: CSASHGGGRQNTGELFF; DNA: TGCAGTGCTAGTCATGGTGGGGGGCGGCAGAACACCGGGGAGCTGTTTTTT
length: 12; V: TRBV7-2; D: .; size: .; J: TRBJ2-3; CDR3: CASSPYSDTQYF; DNA: TGTGCCAGCTCCCCTTATTCAGATACGCAGTATTTT
length: 15; V: TRBV12-3/TRBV12-4; D: TRBD2; size: many; J: TRBJ2-3; CDR3: CASSFQAGLSDTQYF; DNA: TGTGCCAGCAGTTTCCAAGCGGGACTCTCGGATACGCAGTATTTT
length: 14; V: TRBV20-1; D: TRBD2; size: many; J: TRBJ2-7; CDR3: CSARRASGIDEQYF; DNA: TGCAGTGCTAGAAGGGCTAGCGGGATCGACGAGCAGTACTTC
length: 15; V: TRBV5-1; D: .; size: many; J: TRBJ1-5; CDR3: CASSLEGATNQPQHF; DNA: TGCGCCAGCAGCTTAGAAGGGGCCACCAATCAGCCCCAGCATTTT
length: 14; V: TRBV6-6; D: .; size: many; J: TRBJ1-1; CDR3: CASRTGPQNTEAFF; DNA: TGTGCCAGCAGGACGGGACCGCAGAACACTGAAGCTTTCTTT
length: 13; V: TRBV20-1; D: TRBD1; size: many; J: TRBJ2-7; CDR3: CSAPDRGKNEQYF; DNA: TGCAGTGCGCCGGACAGGGGAAAGAACGAGCAGTACTTC
length: 13; V: TRBV6-5; D: TRBD1; size: .; J: TRBJ1-1; CDR3: CASSGGTNTEAFF; DNA: TGTGCCAGCTCAGGGGGGACGAACACTGAAGCTTTCTTT
length: 17; V: TRBV4-1; D: .; size: many; J: TRBJ2-6; CDR3: CASSQADGRSGANVLTF; DNA: TGCGCCAGCAGCCAAGCCGACGGGAGAAGTGGGGCCAACGTCCTGACTTTC
length: 11; V: TRBV20-1; D: .; size: .; J: TRBJ2-5; CDR3: CSALLGETQYF; DNA: TGCAGTGCTCTGCTTGGAGAGACCCAGTACTTC
length: 12; V: TRBV20-1; D: .; size: many; J: TRBJ2-1; CDR3: CSAGRGYNEQFF; DNA: TGCAGTGCTGGCCGGGGCTACAATGAGCAGTTCTTC
length: 16; V: TRBV5-1; D: TRBD2; size: many; J: TRBJ2-3; CDR3: CASSLGSSGSPDTQYF; DNA: TGCGCCAGCAGCTTGGGATCTAGCGGGAGCCCAGATACGCAGTATTTT
length: 14; V: TRBV9; D: .; size: many; J: TRBJ2-2; CDR3: CASSPGHPTGELFF; DNA: TGTGCCAGCAGCCCGGGACACCCGACCGGGGAGCTGTTTTTT
length: 17; V: TRBV7-3; D: TRBD2; size: many; J: TRBJ2-5; CDR3: CASSLGTSGSGQETQYF; DNA: TGTGCCAGCAGCTTAGGGACTAGCGGGAGTGGGCAAGAGACCCAGTACTTC
length: 15; V: TRBV6-2/TRBV6-3; D: .; size: .; J: TRBJ2-1; CDR3: CASSPPDKPYNEQFF; DNA: TGTGCCAGCAGTCCTCCGGACAAGCCCTACAATGAGCAGTTCTTC
length: 16; V: TRBV5-1; D: TRBD2; size: many; J: TRBJ2-5; CDR3: CASSLAAGGPGETQYF; DNA: TGCGCCAGCAGCTTGGCAGCGGGAGGGCCGGGAGAGACCCAGTACTTC
length: 14; V: TRBV20-1; D: .; size: medium-sized; J: TRBJ2-1; CDR3: CSARHPDRYNEQFF; DNA: TGCAGTGCTAGGCACCCGGACCGCTACAATGAGCAGTTCTTC
length: 15; V: TRBV9; D: TRBD2; size: many; J: TRBJ2-1; CDR3: CASSVGLAGEGEQFF; DNA: TGTGCCAGCAGCGTCGGTCTAGCGGGAGAAGGTGAGCAGTTCTTC
length: 12; V: TRBV11-2; D: .; size: many; J: TRBJ2-2; CDR3: CASSIAHGELFF; DNA: TGTGCCAGCAGCATCGCCCACGGGGAGCTGTTTTTT